The clone carrying this TCR beta chain was counted ten times or more. Each CDR3 protein is one row after TCRdb ran MiXCR on the RT-PCR reads. This table holds about 680,000 distinct CDR3 sequences, 14% found once. This TCR came from a female donor in good health, serving as a healthy control. The source material was memory CD4+ T cells from blood.

DNA of the CDR3: TGTGCCACCAGCAGAGATGGAATTAGCGGTTATGAGCAGTTCTTC. It translates to CATSRDGISGYEQFF. The J gene is TRBJ2-1, the V gene TRBV15; a weak D match, TRBD2 (6 bases). The CDR3 has 15 amino acids. Trimming took off 0 bases at V and 8 bases at J, with 14 bases between the two ends. The germline gives CDR1 LNHNV, CDR2 YYDKDF (reference sequence). Looking up the rest from reference TRBV15 and TRBJ2-1 gives the full variable domain: DAMVIQNPRYQVTQFGKPVTLSCSQTLNHNVMYWYQQKSSQAPKLLFHYYDKDFNNEADTPDNFQSRRPNTSFCFLDIRSPGLGDTAMYLCATSRDGISGYEQFFGPGTRLTVL.